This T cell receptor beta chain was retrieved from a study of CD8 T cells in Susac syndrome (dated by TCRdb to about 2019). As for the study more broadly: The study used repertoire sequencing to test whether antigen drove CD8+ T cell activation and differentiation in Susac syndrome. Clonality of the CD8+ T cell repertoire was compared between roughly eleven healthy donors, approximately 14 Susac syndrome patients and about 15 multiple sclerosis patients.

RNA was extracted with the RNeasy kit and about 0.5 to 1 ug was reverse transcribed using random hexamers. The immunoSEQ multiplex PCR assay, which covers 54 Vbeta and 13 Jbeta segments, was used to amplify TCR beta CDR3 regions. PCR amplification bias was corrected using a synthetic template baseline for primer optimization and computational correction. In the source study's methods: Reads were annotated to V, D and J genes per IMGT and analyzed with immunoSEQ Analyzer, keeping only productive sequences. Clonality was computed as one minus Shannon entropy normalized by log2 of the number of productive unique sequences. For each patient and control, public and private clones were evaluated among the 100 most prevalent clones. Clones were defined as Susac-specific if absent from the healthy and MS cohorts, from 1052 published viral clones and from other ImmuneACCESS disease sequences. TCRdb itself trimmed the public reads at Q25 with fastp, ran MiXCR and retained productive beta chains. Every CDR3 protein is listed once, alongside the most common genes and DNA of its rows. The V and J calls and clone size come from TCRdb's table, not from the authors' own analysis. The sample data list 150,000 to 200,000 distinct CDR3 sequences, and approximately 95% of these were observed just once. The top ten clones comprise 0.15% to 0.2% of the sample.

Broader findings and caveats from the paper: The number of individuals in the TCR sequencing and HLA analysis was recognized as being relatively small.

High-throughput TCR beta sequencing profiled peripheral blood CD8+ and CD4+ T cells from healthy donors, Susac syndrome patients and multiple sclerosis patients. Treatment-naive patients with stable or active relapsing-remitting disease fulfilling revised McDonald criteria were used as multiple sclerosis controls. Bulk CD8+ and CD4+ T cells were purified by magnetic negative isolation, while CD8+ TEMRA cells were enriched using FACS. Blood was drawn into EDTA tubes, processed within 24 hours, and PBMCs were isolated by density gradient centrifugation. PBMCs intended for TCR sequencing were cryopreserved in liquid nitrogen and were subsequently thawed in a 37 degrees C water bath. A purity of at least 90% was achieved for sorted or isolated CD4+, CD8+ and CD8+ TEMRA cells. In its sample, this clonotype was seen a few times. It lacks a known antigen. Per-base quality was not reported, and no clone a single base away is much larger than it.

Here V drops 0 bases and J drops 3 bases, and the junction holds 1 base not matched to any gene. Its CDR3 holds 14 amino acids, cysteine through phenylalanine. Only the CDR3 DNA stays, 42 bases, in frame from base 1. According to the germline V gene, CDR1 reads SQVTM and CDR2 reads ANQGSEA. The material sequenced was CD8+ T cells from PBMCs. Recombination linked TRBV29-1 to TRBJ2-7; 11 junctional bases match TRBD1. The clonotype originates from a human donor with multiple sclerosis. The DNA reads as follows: TGCAGCGTTGAAGAAGGGACAGGGGGCTACGAGCAGTACTTC. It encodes CSVEEGTGGYEQYF.